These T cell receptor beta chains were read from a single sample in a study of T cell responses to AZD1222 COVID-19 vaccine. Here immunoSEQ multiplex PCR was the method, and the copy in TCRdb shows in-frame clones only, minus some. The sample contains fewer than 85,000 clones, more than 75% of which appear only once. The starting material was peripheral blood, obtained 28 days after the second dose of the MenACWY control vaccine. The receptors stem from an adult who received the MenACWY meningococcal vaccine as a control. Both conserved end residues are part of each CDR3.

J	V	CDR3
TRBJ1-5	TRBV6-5	CASSLGTAHQPQHF
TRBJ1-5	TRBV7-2	CASSLLGIGNQPQHF
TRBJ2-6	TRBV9	CASSARASGANVLTF
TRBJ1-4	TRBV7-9	CASSLTRDPEKLFF
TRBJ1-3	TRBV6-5	CASMGGGEPGNTIYF
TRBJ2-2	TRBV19	CASSPRQNTGELFF
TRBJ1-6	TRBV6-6	CASLKGAGVHNSPLHF
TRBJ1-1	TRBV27	CASTPVRGTTNTEAFF
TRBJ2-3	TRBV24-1	CATSARLAGVEDTQYF
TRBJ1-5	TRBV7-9	CASSLEGAGNQPQHF
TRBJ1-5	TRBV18	CASSPDPGDNQPQHF
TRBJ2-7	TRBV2	CASSETRDHEQYF